The clone carrying this TCR beta chain turned up a few times. The antigen remains unidentified. The data originate from a study of T cells in Graves' hyperthyroidism and ophthalmopathy. The overall study: Before treatment of any kind, peripheral blood was taken at initial diagnosis. Study results and caveats: Clonotypes that were expanded in thyroid above 0.001 mostly appeared in blood too. A 13 V-J signature model discriminated ophthalmopathy versus stable hyperthyroidism.

Regions amplified from RNA transcripts were the TCR beta CDR3 regions. HTBI primers were employed in a first-round RT-PCR of the TCR CDR3. Each CDR3 protein gets one entry after TCRdb re-called the multiplex PCR reads with MiXCR. The repertoire holds fewer than 350,000 distinct CDR3 sequences, with about an eighth as singletons. This clonotype was sampled from a woman in her twenties or thirties with Graves' hyperthyroidism that later progressed to Graves' ophthalmopathy. The sequenced material came from blood.

In nucleotides, the CDR3 is TGTGCCAGCAGTCCAACGACTCTGAACACCGGGGAGCTGTTTTTT. Translation: CASSPTTLNTGELFF. The rearrangement links TRBV6-1 to TRBJ2-2; no definite D call. Trimming took off 5 bases at V and 1 base at J, with 11 bases between the two ends. CDR3 size: 15 residues. CDR1 and CDR2 from the germline V gene are MNHNS and SASEGT.